These T cell receptor delta chains were read from a single sample in a study of gamma-delta chains in newborns, infants, children. TCRdb reanalysed the reads via CATT. The sample lists about 1,000 delta-chain clones; around 7.4% were seen once. The specimen was blood. Source of these receptors: a child who was a newborn, infant or young child, either healthy, febrile or measles-vaccinated (not recorded which). CDR3s include the opening cysteine and the closing phenylalanine or tryptophan. A D gene is named only where the DNA matches it firmly. Clone size, where shown, is once, few, many, or a class for clones that have expanded.

clone_size: -
j_call: TRDJ3
v_call: TRDV2
d_call: TRDD3
cdr3_aa: CACDTLLGVRSSSWDTRQMFF
cdr3_nt: TGTGCCTGCGACACTCTACTGGGGGTCAGATCTAGCTCCTGGGACACCCGGCAGATGTTTTTC

clone_size: -
j_call: TRDJ1
v_call: TRDV2
d_call: TRDD3
cdr3_aa: CACDTVGDTDELTF
cdr3_nt: TGCGCCTGTGACACCGTGGGGGATACCGATGAACTCACCTTT

clone_size: medium-sized
j_call: TRDJ3
v_call: TRDV2
d_call: TRDD3
cdr3_aa: CACDTAGGYSSWDTRQMFF
cdr3_nt: TGTGCCTGTGACACCGCTGGGGGATACAGCTCCTGGGACACCCGACAGATGTTTTTC

clone_size: few
j_call: TRDJ2
v_call: TRDV2
d_call: -
cdr3_aa: CACDTVGARSAHLFF
cdr3_nt: TGTGCCTGTGACACGGTGGGGGCTCGGTCAGCACACCTCTTCTTT

clone_size: large
j_call: TRDJ3
v_call: TRDV2
d_call: TRDD3
cdr3_aa: CACDSTGGYASWDTRQMFF
cdr3_nt: TGTGCCTGTGACAGTACTGGGGGATACGCCTCCTGGGACACCCGACAGATGTTTTTC

clone_size: -
j_call: TRDJ3
v_call: TRDV2
d_call: TRDD3
cdr3_aa: CACDTVGIRSWDTRQMFF
cdr3_nt: TGTGCCTGTGACACCGTGGGGATACGATCCTGGGACACCCGACAGATGTTTTTC

clone_size: large
j_call: TRDJ3
v_call: TRDV2
d_call: -
cdr3_aa: CACDTVLGTRQMFF
cdr3_nt: TGTGCCTGTGACACCGTACTGGGCACCCGACAGATGTTTTTC

clone_size: large
j_call: TRDJ3
v_call: TRDV2
d_call: TRDD3
cdr3_aa: CACDLLGDTSWDTRQMFF
cdr3_nt: TGTGCCTGTGACCTACTGGGGGATACAAGCTGGGACACCCGACAGATGTTTTTC

clone_size: large
j_call: TRDJ3
v_call: TRDV2
d_call: -
cdr3_aa: CACDSTGGSWDTRQMFF
cdr3_nt: TGTGCCTGTGACAGTACTGGTGGCTCCTGGGACACCCGACAGATGTTTTTC